The next 22 T cell receptor beta chains were all read from a single sample in a study of tumor and adjacent non-tumor tissue in lung cancer. This sample's RNA came from whole unsorted tissue. Distant lung tissue was collected more than 3 cm away from the tumor edge. The library came from three nested PCR rounds adapted from ARM-PCR protocols. TCRdb reanalysed the multiplex PCR reads using MiXCR and keeps one entry per CDR3 protein. This table has some 97,000 distinct CDR3 sequences, around three fifths appearing once. Sequencing was carried out using distant non-tumor lung tissue. The receptors stem from a man under 40 with non-small cell lung cancer.

This clonotype turned up a few times. J is TRBJ2-3 and V is TRBV5-1, with D unclear. The DNA end is more similar to TRBJ1-5, so the J call may be wrong. The CDR3 spans 12 residues. CDR1 SGHRS and CDR2 YFSETQ come from the germline V gene. The CDR3 sequence: CASSLGGDTQHF. DNA for the CDR3: TGCGCCAGCAGCTTAGGAGGAGATACGCAGCATTTT.

As for this clonotype: This may be a read error, as it is one base from a much larger clone. The chain carries TRBV6-1 and TRBJ2-7, with D unclear. Germline V CDR1 and CDR2: MNHNS, SASEGT. The V gene lost 5 bases and the J gene lost 3 bases, with 11 bases spanning the gap. The CDR3 sequence is 13 residues long. CDR3: CASSKGRSYEQYF. The CDR3 DNA reads as TGTGCCAGCAGTAAAGGCAGGAGCTACGAGCAGTACTTC.

In this sample, this clonotype is medium-sized (0.01 to 0.1%). The CDR3 sequence is CASRSTDGYTGELFF. The CDR3 DNA sequence: TGTGCCAGCAGGAGTACCGATGGGTACACCGGGGAGCTGTTTTTT. V usage is TRBV6-1 and J usage is TRBJ2-2, with D uncertain. CDR3 length equals 15 residues. With 6 bases removed from V and 3 bases from J, the gap between germline ends came to 14 bases. Germline V gene lookup returns CDR1 MNHNS and CDR2 SASEGT.

A remark on this clonotype: With a much larger clone just one base away, this may be a read error. V and J are TRBV6-1 and TRBJ2-7, with 7 bases matching TRBD2. Germline V gives CDR1 MNHNS, CDR2 SASEGT. This CDR3 region has 15 residues. The CDR3 DNA follows: TGTGCCAGCTGTGAGTACGGCGGGAGCTCCTACGAGCAGTACTTC. Its protein is CASCEYGGSSYEQYF.

This clonotype has just one count. The genes are TRBV5-6 and TRBJ2-5, with D possibly TRBD1 on 6 matching bases. Trimming took 4 bases from V and 5 from J, leaving 15 bases between them. Germline values: CDR1 SGHDT, CDR2 YYEEEE. CDR3 length: 14 amino acids. CDR3 sequence (DNA): TGTGCCAGCAGCCCCATGGGGGCCGGGGAGACCCAGTACTTC. Translation gives CASSPMGAGETQYF. Looking up the rest from reference TRBV5-6 and TRBJ2-5 gives the full variable domain: DAGVTQSPTHLIKTRGQQVTLRCSPKSGHDTVSWYQQALGQGPQFIFQYYEEEERQRGNFPDRFSGHQFPNYSSELNVNALLLGDSALYLCASSPMGAGETQYFGPGTRLLVL.

Concerning this clonotype itself: One end of the junction varies from germline; a read error may be responsible. The J gene is TRBJ2-3, the V gene TRBV11-1; D is tentatively TRBD1 or TRBD2 (5 bases each). Germline values: CDR1 SGHAT, CDR2 FQDESV (reference sequence). This CDR3 is 14 amino acids long. CDR3 region: CASSFLVGEDTQYF. The CDR3 DNA follows: TGTGCCAGTAGCTTCCTAGTGGGGGAAGATACGCAGTATTTT.

Turning to this clonotype: A junction boundary mismatches the germline segment, possibly from a read error. J is TRBJ1-5 and V is TRBV4-3; possibly TRBD1 for D (5 bases). The CDR3 is 19 amino acids. The germline CDR1 and CDR2 sequences are LGHNA and YSLEER. CDR3 loop: CASSQDLIRGSYSYQPRHF. The CDR3 DNA reads as TGCGCCAGCAGCCAAGATCTCATCCGGGGCAGCTATAGCTATCAGCCCCGGCATTTT.

As to this clonotype: Because it lacks the conserved phenylalanine or tryptophan at the end, this CDR3 is likely a read error. No DNA is shown, since the ends of the CDR3 on it are uncertain; the CDR3 is the one TCRdb lists. V gene TRBV29-1 combines with J gene TRBJ2-3; TRBD1 reflects the table's D call only, with no check against the DNA. Germline loops: CDR1 SQVTM, CDR2 ANQGSEA. The CDR3 is 13 amino acids long, termini counted. CDR3 sequence reads: CSVAFGITDTRYL.

Details on this clonotype: No conserved phenylalanine or tryptophan is present at the end of the CDR3, so a read error is the likely explanation. V and J are TRBV4-1 and TRBJ1-5; D unresolved. The CDR3 totals 15 residues. From germline, CDR1 is MGHRA and CDR2 YSYEKL. DNA of the CDR3: TGCGCCTGCAGCCAAGATGGGGTTAGCAATCAGCCCCAGCATTAT. It is translated as CACSQDGVSNQPQHY.

Note on this clonotype: Possible read error: a much larger clone is one base away. The genes are TRBV4-1 and TRBJ2-7, with TRBD2 identical over 7 bases. Germline V gene lookup returns CDR1 MGHRA and CDR2 YSYEKL. V was clipped by 1 base and J by 4 bases; unmatched bases: 7. This CDR3 has 15 amino acids. The CDR3 sequence is CASSQVWDYHYEQYF. In nucleotides, the CDR3 is TGCGCCAGCAGCCAAGTATGGGACTATCATTACGAGCAGTACTTC.

Concerning this clonotype: This may stem from a read error, because a much larger clone lies one nucleotide away. This rearrangement joins TRBV29-1 to TRBJ2-7; D unresolved. The germline CDR1 and CDR2 sequences are SQVTM and ANQGSEA. This CDR3 is built from 12 residues. V was cut by 4 bases and J by 5 bases, with 12 bases left in between. CDR3 region: CSVATGAHEQYF. The CDR3 DNA reads TGCAGCGTTGCAACTGGTGCCCACGAGCAGTACTTC.

This clonotype has a single count. The chain couples TRBV6-5 to TRBJ2-3; D unclear. V dropped 8 bases and J dropped 6 bases, with 15 bases sitting between them. The CDR3 extends over 13 amino acids. Germline V lookup: CDR1 MNHEY, CDR2 SVGAGI. CDR3 bases: TGTGCCAGCCGCCGAGGCTTCACGGATACGCAGTATTTT. It specifies CASRRGFTDTQYF.

Comment on this clonotype: The junction departs from the called germline gene at one end, perhaps through a read error. V gene TRBV11-2 combines with J gene TRBJ2-7; 9 bases agree with TRBD2. Germline CDR1 SGHAT, CDR2 FQNNGV. The CDR3 has 15 amino acids. The DNA of the CDR3 is TGTGCCAGCAGCCTTAGCGGGGGACACTCCAACGAGCAGTATTTC. As protein: CASSLSGGHSNEQYF.

A word on this clonotype: Mismatch with germline at one junction end may stem from a read error. The rearrangement links TRBV6-5 to TRBJ2-3; D gene uncertain. This CDR3 has 16 residues. Germline CDR1 is MNHEY and CDR2 is SVGAGI. The CDR3 DNA reads as TGTGCCAGCTGTTACTCAGGCTATTATAGCACAGATACGCAGTATTTT. This translates into CASCYSGYYSTDTQYF.

This clonotype was recorded once. The chain couples TRBV11-2 to TRBJ2-2; D may be TRBD1 (5 bases). Trimming removed 5 bases from V and 6 bases from J, with 13 bases in between. Germline V gene sequence: CDR1 SGHAT, CDR2 FQNNGV. The CDR3 is 14 residues long. Here the CDR3 DNA reads TGTGCCAGCAGCCTGACATGGGGCGCCGGGGAGCTGTTTTTT. This codes for CASSLTWGAGELFF.

As to this clonotype: This CDR3 fails to terminate in the conserved phenylalanine or tryptophan, so it likely reflects a read error. The chain joins TRBV4-2 to TRBJ1-4; TRBD1 matches at 10 bases. This CDR3 has 17 amino acids. Germline CDR1 is LGHNA and CDR2 is YNFKEQ. The CDR3 loop reads CASSQGQGPGTNEKLFL. CDR3 sequence (DNA): TGCGCCAGCAGCCAGGGACAGGGGCCTGGGACTAATGAAAAACTGTTTTTA.

In regard to this clonotype: The junction departs from germline at one end; a sequencing error may be responsible. The V and J genes are TRBV5-6 and TRBJ2-1; D is unclear. CDR1 and CDR2 (germline): SGHDT, YYEEEE. The CDR3 is 15 residues long. CDR3 sequence reads: CASSLGLVAHNEQLF. The CDR3 DNA follows: TGTGCCAGCAGCTTGGGCCTAGTGGCCCACAATGAGCAGTTATTC.

Concerning this clonotype: The junction differs from germline at one of its ends, possibly a read error. The chain employs TRBV20-1 and TRBJ2-5, with D maybe TRBD2 (6 bases). Germline V lookup: CDR1 DFQATT, CDR2 SNEGSKA (reference sequence). The CDR3 totals 16 residues. The CDR3 coding sequence is TGCAATGCTAGAGAACTAAAGCGGGTCGCACAAGAGACCCAGTACTTC. Translation: CNARELKRVAQETQYF.

With respect to this clonotype: One junction end disagrees with the germline gene, perhaps due to a read error. The chain is built from TRBV20-1 and TRBJ2-3, with 9 bases fitting TRBD2. This CDR3 is 14 amino acids long. Germline V gene lookup returns CDR1 DFQATT and CDR2 SNEGSKA (reference sequence). DNA for the CDR3: TGCAATGCTACCGGTGGACTAGCGTTGGATACGCTGTATTTT. This codes for CNATGGLALDTLYF.

The chain uses TRBV20-1 and TRBJ2-5; 8 nucleotides align to TRBD2. Germline CDR1 DFQATT, CDR2 SNEGSKA (reference sequence). This CDR3 contains 15 residues. V dropped 7 bases and J dropped 2; count of bases not matched to a gene: 12. CDR3 DNA sequence: TGCAGTGTTAGGGGGATTAGCGGGGAACAAGAGACCCAGTACTTC. This codes for CSVRGISGEQETQYF.

Remarks on this clonotype: This CDR3 is missing its conserved last phenylalanine or tryptophan, likely due to a read error. The chain carries TRBV20-1 and TRBJ1-5; 7 nucleotides align to TRBD1. The J call may be wrong; the DNA end is better matched by TRBJ2-3. This CDR3 is built from 13 residues. Germline V gene data show CDR1 as DFQATT and CDR2 as SNEGSKA (reference sequence). The CDR3 loop is CGARQGGDQPQYL. The CDR3 DNA is TGCGGTGCTAGACAGGGTGGAGATCAGCCCCAGTATTTG.

Turning to this clonotype: The junction departs from the called germline gene at one end, perhaps through a read error. The chain links TRBV6-2 or TRBV6-3 to TRBJ2-1, with a weak D call TRBD2 (5 bases). CDR1 is MNHEY, CDR2 SVGEGT, per germline. This CDR3 is 12 amino acids long. CDR3 loop: CASMADRDEEFF. The CDR3 DNA reads as TGTGCCAGCATGGCGGACCGGGATGAGGAGTTCTTC.